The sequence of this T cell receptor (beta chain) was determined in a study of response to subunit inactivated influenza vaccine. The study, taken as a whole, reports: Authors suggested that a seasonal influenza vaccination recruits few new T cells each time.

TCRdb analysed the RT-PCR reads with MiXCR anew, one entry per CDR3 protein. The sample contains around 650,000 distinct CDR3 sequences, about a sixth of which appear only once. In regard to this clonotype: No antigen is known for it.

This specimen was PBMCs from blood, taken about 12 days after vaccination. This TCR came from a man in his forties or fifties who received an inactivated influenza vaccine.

This CDR3 is CASSQMGGPQFF. The CDR3 DNA sequence: TGCGCCAGCAGCCAAATGGGGGGGCCGCAGTTCTTC. The V and J genes are TRBV4-3 and TRBJ2-1, with D possibly TRBD2 on 7 matching bases. The germline V gene has CDR1 LGHNA and CDR2 YSLEER. Trimming cost V 2 bases and J 12 bases, with 11 bases left between them. This CDR3 spans 12 amino acids.